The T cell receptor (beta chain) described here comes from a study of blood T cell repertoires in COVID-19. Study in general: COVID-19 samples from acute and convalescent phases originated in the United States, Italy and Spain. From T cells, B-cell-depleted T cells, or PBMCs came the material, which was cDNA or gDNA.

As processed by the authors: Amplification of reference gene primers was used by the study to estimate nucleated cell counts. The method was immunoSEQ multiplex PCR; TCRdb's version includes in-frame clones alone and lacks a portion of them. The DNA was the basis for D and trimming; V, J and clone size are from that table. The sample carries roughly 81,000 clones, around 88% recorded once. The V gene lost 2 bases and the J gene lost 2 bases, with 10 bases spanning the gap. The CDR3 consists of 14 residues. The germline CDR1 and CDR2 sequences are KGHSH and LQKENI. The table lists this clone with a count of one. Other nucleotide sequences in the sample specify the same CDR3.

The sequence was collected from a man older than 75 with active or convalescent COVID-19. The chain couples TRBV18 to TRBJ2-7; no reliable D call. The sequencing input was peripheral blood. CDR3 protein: CASSPGTGTYEQYF. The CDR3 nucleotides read TGTGCCAGCTCACCAGGAACGGGTACCTACGAGCAGTACTTC.